The following is a T cell receptor (beta chain) sequence with its context. It has no known antigen specificity. Base qualities were left out, and no much larger clone turns up one base away. CD4+ T cells from unexposed donors were collected before the COVID-19 pandemic (2011-2018). The EasySep CD4+ T cell isolation kit was used to isolate CD4+ T cells once the cultures had run for roughly 9 days. As far as cell numbers permitted, CD4+ T cells from unexposed donors were tested for reactivity against SARS-CoV-2 S and N as well as four spike pools from common cold coronaviruses. PBMCs were cultured at 1.5 million to 2 million per well in IMDM supplemented with 5% human AB serum and approximately 9.8 IU/ml IL-2. Half of the culture medium was replaced with fresh IL-2-containing medium on days 3 and 7. In general, every peptide culture condition was set up in three replicate wells. The leukapheresis product for the unexposed donors was obtained through commercial purchase. Ficoll-Paque PLUS gradient centrifugation was used to isolate PBMCs from leukapheresis product or whole blood. PBMCs were either cryopreserved at -140 degrees C or used fresh in the expansion assay. The QIAamp Micro DNA Kit was used to extract genomic DNA from the CD4+ T cells.

These data come from a study of CD4 T cells in relation to SARS-CoV-2 and coronaviruses (dated by TCRdb to about 2021). Background on the whole study: In the ViraFEST assay, PBMCs were cultured with antigen for about 9 days, after which TCR beta CDR3s were sequenced to identify clonal expansions specific to the antigen. The negative reference condition was either a culture with an HIV-1 Nef peptide pool or a culture with no peptide. Patient-derived lymphoblastoid cell lines were used to map the HLA restriction of shared crossreactive spike epitopes. At the level of individual TCR clonotypes, the study evaluated whether memory CD4+ T cells crossreact between the spike proteins of SARS-CoV-2 and those of common cold coronaviruses. The Adaptive Biotechnologies TCR-sequencing kit was used to sequence samples from three pre-COVID donors and the naive versus memory experiments, while other data came from Illumina-based sequencing. Expansion assays from other donors in the study were sequenced with a different, Illumina-based TCR-beta assay.

Receptor amplification or capture employed the immunoSEQ multiplex PCR assay. The authors' pipeline ran thus. During preprocessing, nonproductive sequences were removed, along with CDR3s that did not begin with C, did not end with F or W, or were shorter than 7 amino acids. The MANAFEST web app was used to call antigen-specific clonotypes on the basis of expansion compared with the reference and with other culture wells. A clone was considered positive if significant expansion relative to the reference culture was observed in 2 of 3 replicate wells at an FDR below 0.05. To be called positive, a clone also had to show significant expansion compared with every other tandem well and an odds ratio greater than 5. CDR3 homology was quantified as pairwise Levenshtein distance, calculated with the stringdist R package after three terminal residues were trimmed from each end. Drawn from immuneACCESS, this table holds only the in-frame rearrangements with V and J called that TCRdb kept. Clones are partly lost; checked studies trace under half to an unresolved V gene and leave the rest unexplained. D and trimming were read from the DNA, whereas the V and J calls and clone size are those reported in that table. The sample yields tens of thousands of clones; just under 75% were counted once. The ten largest clones capture under 25% of the sample.

The CDR3 starts with the cysteine, ends with the phenylalanine, and has 16 residues. The kept DNA is CDR3 alone, 48 bases in frame from the first base. In the germline V gene, CDR1 corresponds to MNHNS and CDR2 to SASEGT. Trimming takes 0 bases from V and 4 bases from J, and the germline ends sit 15 bases apart. Findings and caveats that apply to the study as a whole: Pre-pandemic and post-infection samples were not both contributed by any donor, so tracing of the source of pre-existing responses was limited. The study was constrained by small numbers of patients and of tested TCRs. Crossreactivity analysis centred on spike protein, so crossreactivity against other viral proteins was not assessed. Around 65% of donors had memory CD4+ clonotypes that crossrecognized SARS-CoV-2 and at least one common cold coronavirus spike. Compared with monoreactive clones, crossreactive clones had significantly weaker SARS-CoV-2-driven expansion, a result consistent with antigenic imprinting.

Sequencing was performed on CD4+ T cells from PBMCs, cultured in vitro. The TCR comes from a human donor in good health. Recombination linked TRBV6-1 to TRBJ1-2, and perhaps TRBD1 as D gene, on 5 matching bases. DNA sequence: TGTGCCAGCAGTGAAGCGCTCGGGGGATGGGGCTATGGCTACACCTTC. This encodes CASSEALGGWGYGYTF.